The rows below give T cell receptor beta chains drawn from one sample of a study of T cell repertoires in cytomegalovirus infection. In TCRdb, the reads were re-called with MiXCR into one record per CDR3 protein. The sample holds 450,000 to 650,000 distinct CDR3 sequences, 26% seen once. The sequencing sample was made of PBMCs. The origin of the receptors is a human donor in good health (CMV status not recorded). Some clones in this sample may be carry-over from other donors' samples. Each CDR3 is given with its conserved first and last residue. The order of the fields is clone size, CDR3 length, D gene, J gene, V gene, CDR3 DNA, CDR3 protein. The D gene is left open where the match is weak. The listing skips clone size in some rows; elsewhere it reads once, few, many or a size class.

abundance: -; len: 13; d_gene: -; j_gene: TRBJ2-6; v_gene: TRBV24-1; CDR3nt: TGTGCCACCAGTGTGGCTGGGGCCAACGTCCTGACTTTC; CDR3aa: CATSVAGANVLTF
abundance: -; len: 15; d_gene: -; j_gene: TRBJ2-5; v_gene: TRBV5-1; CDR3nt: TGCGCCAGCAGCCCGGAGGTGGGGCTACAAGAGACCCAGTACTTC; CDR3aa: CASSPEVGLQETQYF
abundance: few; len: 17; d_gene: -; j_gene: TRBJ2-5; v_gene: TRBV12-3/TRBV12-4; CDR3nt: TGTGCCAGCAGTCCGTTCGACGCCCTCCTCGTAAAAGAGACCCAGTACTTC; CDR3aa: CASSPFDALLVKETQYF
abundance: -; len: 16; d_gene: -; j_gene: TRBJ2-4; v_gene: TRBV5-4; CDR3nt: TGTGCCAGCAGCGACGCGGAAGGGGTAGTGGGAAACATTCAGTACTTC; CDR3aa: CASSDAEGVVGNIQYF
abundance: -; len: 16; d_gene: TRBD2; j_gene: TRBJ2-2; v_gene: TRBV7-3; CDR3nt: TGTGCCAGCAGCTCCGGACTAGCGGGAATCACCGGGGAGCTGTTTTTT; CDR3aa: CASSSGLAGITGELFF
abundance: few; len: 14; d_gene: -; j_gene: TRBJ1-1; v_gene: TRBV5-1; CDR3nt: TGCGCCAGCAGCTTGGTAACGACTAGTACTGAAGCTTTCTTT; CDR3aa: CASSLVTTSTEAFF
abundance: few; len: 15; d_gene: TRBD2; j_gene: TRBJ2-4; v_gene: TRBV7-9; CDR3nt: TGTGCCAGCAGCTCACGGGAGGGTATTGTAGACATTCAGTACTTC; CDR3aa: CASSSREGIVDIQYF
abundance: few; len: 15; d_gene: -; j_gene: TRBJ1-1; v_gene: TRBV19; CDR3nt: TGTGCCAGCCACCCCGGGCAGGGGCCAAACACTGAAGCTTTCTTT; CDR3aa: CASHPGQGPNTEAFF
abundance: few; len: 15; d_gene: TRBD1; j_gene: TRBJ2-7; v_gene: TRBV12-3/TRBV12-4; CDR3nt: TGTGCCAGCGCGCGTCCGGGACAGGTCCCCTACGAGCAGTACTTC; CDR3aa: CASARPGQVPYEQYF
abundance: few; len: 13; d_gene: TRBD1; j_gene: TRBJ1-6; v_gene: TRBV6-6; CDR3nt: TGTGCCATCCGACAGGGAGAAAATCTCCCCCTCCACTTT; CDR3aa: CAIRQGENLPLHF
abundance: few; len: 13; d_gene: -; j_gene: TRBJ1-1; v_gene: TRBV5-1; CDR3nt: TGCGCCAGCAGCTTGGGTCCACAAGGAGAAGCTTTCTTT; CDR3aa: CASSLGPQGEAFF
abundance: -; len: 19; d_gene: -; j_gene: TRBJ2-5; v_gene: TRBV11-2; CDR3nt: TGTGCCAGCAGCTCGACCCCGCAGGGGGGCACAGGATGGATCTGGACCCAGTACTTC; CDR3aa: CASSSTPQGGTGWIWTQYF
abundance: -; len: 13; d_gene: -; j_gene: TRBJ1-2; v_gene: TRBV7-2; CDR3nt: TGTGCCAGCAGCTCGCGAGAGTTTGATGGCTACACCTTC; CDR3aa: CASSSREFDGYTF
abundance: few; len: 14; d_gene: -; j_gene: TRBJ2-6; v_gene: TRBV6-2/TRBV6-3; CDR3nt: TGTGCCACCCTAAAGTACTCTGGGGCCAACGTCCTGACTTTC; CDR3aa: CATLKYSGANVLTF
abundance: -; len: 15; d_gene: -; j_gene: TRBJ1-5; v_gene: TRBV7-4; CDR3nt: TGTGCCAGCGGGCCGGACGGAAGGCGCAATCAGCCCCAGCATTTT; CDR3aa: CASGPDGRRNQPQHF
abundance: -; len: 13; d_gene: -; j_gene: TRBJ2-5; v_gene: TRBV7-2; CDR3nt: TGTGCCAGCAGCTTGCCCGAGGCGGAGACCCAGTACTTC; CDR3aa: CASSLPEAETQYF
abundance: -; len: 17; d_gene: TRBD2; j_gene: TRBJ2-1; v_gene: TRBV20-1; CDR3nt: TGCAGTGCCACGGATAGCGGGACGTCGAGCTCCTACAATGAGCAGTTCTTC; CDR3aa: CSATDSGTSSSYNEQFF
abundance: many; len: 15; d_gene: TRBD2; j_gene: TRBJ2-5; v_gene: TRBV7-2; CDR3nt: TGTGCCAGCAGCTTAGGAGAGCGGGAGGTGGAGACCCAGTACTTC; CDR3aa: CASSLGEREVETQYF
abundance: few; len: 20; d_gene: -; j_gene: TRBJ1-5; v_gene: TRBV12-5; CDR3nt: TGTGCTAGTGGTTTGGTGGGCTCAGGACGCCACCAGACAAGCAATCAGCCCCAGCATTTT; CDR3aa: CASGLVGSGRHQTSNQPQHF
abundance: -; len: 16; d_gene: -; j_gene: TRBJ2-1; v_gene: TRBV5-6; CDR3nt: TGTGCCAGCAGCCGACCTCGACAGAGCTCCTACAATGAGCAGTTCTTC; CDR3aa: CASSRPRQSSYNEQFF
abundance: few; len: 15; d_gene: TRBD2; j_gene: TRBJ2-5; v_gene: TRBV9; CDR3nt: TGTGCCAGCAGCCCAGCCGGGAGGGCGGAAGAGACCCAGTACTTC; CDR3aa: CASSPAGRAEETQYF
abundance: -; len: 16; d_gene: TRBD1; j_gene: TRBJ1-2; v_gene: TRBV4-1; CDR3nt: TGCGCCAGCAGCCAAGATCGAAAGGGACAGGGTTACGGCTACACCTTC; CDR3aa: CASSQDRKGQGYGYTF
abundance: few; len: 16; d_gene: TRBD2; j_gene: TRBJ2-3; v_gene: TRBV13; CDR3nt: TGTGCCAGCAGCCCTAGCGGGAGGAGGCAGACAGATACGCAGTATTTT; CDR3aa: CASSPSGRRQTDTQYF
abundance: -; len: 16; d_gene: TRBD2; j_gene: TRBJ2-1; v_gene: TRBV5-1; CDR3nt: TGCGCCAGCAGAAGACTAGCGGGACCCCACGGGGATGAGCAGTTCTTC; CDR3aa: CASRRLAGPHGDEQFF
abundance: -; len: 14; d_gene: TRBD1; j_gene: TRBJ1-4; v_gene: TRBV19; CDR3nt: TGTGCCAGTACGGAAGGGGGCGGCAGTGAAAAACTGTTTTTT; CDR3aa: CASTEGGGSEKLFF
abundance: few; len: 16; d_gene: TRBD2; j_gene: TRBJ2-1; v_gene: TRBV5-1; CDR3nt: TGCGCCAGCAGCGACTCAGCGGGGAGGGCCAGCAATGAGCAGTTCTTC; CDR3aa: CASSDSAGRASNEQFF
abundance: -; len: 16; d_gene: -; j_gene: TRBJ2-2; v_gene: TRBV12-3/TRBV12-4; CDR3nt: TGTGCCAGCAGTTTTGATGGGGGAGCCTACACCGGGGAGCTGTTTTTT; CDR3aa: CASSFDGGAYTGELFF
abundance: once; len: 16; d_gene: TRBD2; j_gene: TRBJ2-1; v_gene: TRBV9; CDR3nt: TGTGCCAGCAGCGTAGCAGGACTAGCGGAGTACAATGAGCAGTTCTTC; CDR3aa: CASSVAGLAEYNEQFF
abundance: many; len: 14; d_gene: -; j_gene: TRBJ2-1; v_gene: TRBV7-8; CDR3nt: TGTGCCAGCAGCTTAACCCCCGGGTACAATGAGCAGTTCTTC; CDR3aa: CASSLTPGYNEQFF
abundance: -; len: 13; d_gene: -; j_gene: TRBJ2-1; v_gene: TRBV10-3; CDR3nt: TGTGCCACCGGACTAGGGGGAAAGGATGAGCAGTTCTTC; CDR3aa: CATGLGGKDEQFF
abundance: -; len: 14; d_gene: TRBD2; j_gene: TRBJ2-3; v_gene: TRBV29-1; CDR3nt: TGCAGCGTTGTGCCGGGGGGGCGGACAGATACGCAGTATTTT; CDR3aa: CSVVPGGRTDTQYF
abundance: few; len: 14; d_gene: -; j_gene: TRBJ1-5; v_gene: TRBV10-3; CDR3nt: TGTGCCACCAGATCGGGGCCAGGCCTTAGGCCCCAGCATTTT; CDR3aa: CATRSGPGLRPQHF
abundance: few; len: 11; d_gene: -; j_gene: TRBJ1-4; v_gene: TRBV12-3/TRBV12-4; CDR3nt: TGTGCCAGCAGTCTCTCGGGAAAACTGTTTTTT; CDR3aa: CASSLSGKLFF
abundance: -; len: 14; d_gene: -; j_gene: TRBJ2-3; v_gene: TRBV19; CDR3nt: TGTGCCAGTAGTATCCTGCTGGGCACAGATACGCAGTATTTT; CDR3aa: CASSILLGTDTQYF
abundance: -; len: 15; d_gene: TRBD2; j_gene: TRBJ2-1; v_gene: TRBV19; CDR3nt: TGTGCCAGTAAACTGGGACTAGCGGCCACCGATGAGCAGTTCTTC; CDR3aa: CASKLGLAATDEQFF
abundance: -; len: 15; d_gene: TRBD2; j_gene: TRBJ2-1; v_gene: TRBV6-2/TRBV6-3; CDR3nt: TGTGCCAGCAGAAACGGCCCCGGGAGGAGCGATGAGCAGTTCTTC; CDR3aa: CASRNGPGRSDEQFF
abundance: many; len: 17; d_gene: -; j_gene: TRBJ2-5; v_gene: TRBV7-2; CDR3nt: TGTGCCAGCAGCTTAGCGCTAAATCTACGGTCTTTGGAGACCCAGTACTTC; CDR3aa: CASSLALNLRSLETQYF
abundance: few; len: 13; d_gene: TRBD1; j_gene: TRBJ1-4; v_gene: TRBV12-3/TRBV12-4; CDR3nt: TGTGCCAGCAGTTCCTCTCAGGGGGGAAAACTGTTTTTT; CDR3aa: CASSSSQGGKLFF
abundance: many; len: 15; d_gene: -; j_gene: TRBJ1-1; v_gene: TRBV7-9; CDR3nt: TGTGCCAGCAGCTTAGCTACAGGCTTGAACACTGAAGCTTTCTTT; CDR3aa: CASSLATGLNTEAFF
abundance: -; len: 14; d_gene: -; j_gene: TRBJ2-7; v_gene: TRBV7-2; CDR3nt: TGTGCCAGCAGCTTATTCAGAGGCGCCTACGAGCAGTACTTC; CDR3aa: CASSLFRGAYEQYF
abundance: once; len: 14; d_gene: TRBD2; j_gene: TRBJ2-5; v_gene: TRBV20-1; CDR3nt: TGCAGTGGGGGACTAGCGGGCGTTACCGAGACCCAGTACTTC; CDR3aa: CSGGLAGVTETQYF
abundance: -; len: 16; d_gene: TRBD1; j_gene: TRBJ1-2; v_gene: TRBV27; CDR3nt: TGTGCCAGCAGGACTTATTTCCGGGACAGGGTGGATGGCTACACCTTC; CDR3aa: CASRTYFRDRVDGYTF
abundance: -; len: 16; d_gene: -; j_gene: TRBJ2-4; v_gene: TRBV6-2/TRBV6-3; CDR3nt: TGTGCCAGCAGTTACGGTCGGGAATTGTTGAGAAACATTCAGTACTTC; CDR3aa: CASSYGRELLRNIQYF
abundance: -; len: 17; d_gene: TRBD2; j_gene: TRBJ2-3; v_gene: TRBV11-3; CDR3nt: TGTGCCAGCAGCTTACAGCTCGGGACTAGTGACTTAGATACGCAGTATTTT; CDR3aa: CASSLQLGTSDLDTQYF
abundance: once; len: 15; d_gene: TRBD2; j_gene: TRBJ2-3; v_gene: TRBV29-1; CDR3nt: TGCAGCGTGGAGTTGGGACTAGCGGACACAGATACGCAGTATTTT; CDR3aa: CSVELGLADTDTQYF
abundance: many; len: 17; d_gene: TRBD2; j_gene: TRBJ2-3; v_gene: TRBV7-2; CDR3nt: TGTGCCAGCAGCTCTGGGACTAGCGGGATACCGGGAGATACGCAGTATTTT; CDR3aa: CASSSGTSGIPGDTQYF
abundance: -; len: 13; d_gene: -; j_gene: TRBJ2-1; v_gene: TRBV7-2; CDR3nt: TGTGCCAGCAGCGCCGCATTATACTTTGAGCAGTTCTTC; CDR3aa: CASSAALYFEQFF
abundance: few; len: 11; d_gene: -; j_gene: TRBJ2-7; v_gene: TRBV6-1; CDR3nt: TGTGCCAGCAGTGTGACCCACGAGCAGTACTTC; CDR3aa: CASSVTHEQYF
abundance: few; len: 14; d_gene: -; j_gene: TRBJ2-3; v_gene: TRBV27; CDR3nt: TGTGCCAGCAGATGGGGTCAGACCACAGATACGCAGTATTTT; CDR3aa: CASRWGQTTDTQYF
abundance: few; len: 14; d_gene: TRBD2; j_gene: TRBJ2-7; v_gene: TRBV12-3/TRBV12-4; CDR3nt: TGTGCCAGCAGTGTAGCGGGCCGCCTGTACGAGCAGTACTTC; CDR3aa: CASSVAGRLYEQYF
abundance: -; len: 14; d_gene: -; j_gene: TRBJ2-1; v_gene: TRBV7-2; CDR3nt: TGTGCCAGCCTGAGGGGGACTACCGTCGATGAGCAGTTCTTC; CDR3aa: CASLRGTTVDEQFF
abundance: -; len: 13; d_gene: TRBD2; j_gene: TRBJ2-3; v_gene: TRBV30; CDR3nt: TGTGCCTGGAGCATAGGGGAGGGGGATACGCAGTATTTT; CDR3aa: CAWSIGEGDTQYF
abundance: -; len: 16; d_gene: -; j_gene: TRBJ2-7; v_gene: TRBV7-4; CDR3nt: TGTGCCAGCAGCTTAGCGCGGGCCGACCGTTCCTACGAGCAGTACTTC; CDR3aa: CASSLARADRSYEQYF
abundance: few; len: 15; d_gene: -; j_gene: TRBJ1-2; v_gene: TRBV7-2; CDR3nt: TGTGCCAGCAGCTTAGTCTTGGGGGGGCTAGGTGGCTACACCTTC; CDR3aa: CASSLVLGGLGGYTF
abundance: -; len: 18; d_gene: -; j_gene: TRBJ2-1; v_gene: TRBV24-1; CDR3nt: TGTGCCACCAGTGATTTGTATGATCTAGCGCCAACCTACAATGAGCAGTTCTTC; CDR3aa: CATSDLYDLAPTYNEQFF